This T cell receptor beta chain was profiled in a study of T cell clones after liver transplantation. V shed 1 base and J shed 9 bases, with 14 bases lying between them. Germline CDR1 is SGHNT and CDR2 is YYREEE (reference sequence). The CDR3 totals 15 residues. Unstimulated PBMCs were sorted into CD3+CD4+ and CD3+CD8+ populations. Profiling relied on immunoSEQ multiplex PCR, and the TCRdb table lists in-frame clones only, not all of them. Among tens of thousands of clones listed, roughly 80% were seen once. The input for sequencing was CD4+ T cells from blood, taken at the 22-month timepoint. The source of this sequence is a human patient who received a liver transplant. A subset of T cells may come from the graft donor. The chain has TRBV5-4 and TRBJ1-6; D is unclear. CDR3 amino acids: CASSLWEGGSSPLHF. Written as DNA, the CDR3 is TGTGCCAGCAGCTTGTGGGAGGGCGGTAGTTCACCCCTCCACTTT.